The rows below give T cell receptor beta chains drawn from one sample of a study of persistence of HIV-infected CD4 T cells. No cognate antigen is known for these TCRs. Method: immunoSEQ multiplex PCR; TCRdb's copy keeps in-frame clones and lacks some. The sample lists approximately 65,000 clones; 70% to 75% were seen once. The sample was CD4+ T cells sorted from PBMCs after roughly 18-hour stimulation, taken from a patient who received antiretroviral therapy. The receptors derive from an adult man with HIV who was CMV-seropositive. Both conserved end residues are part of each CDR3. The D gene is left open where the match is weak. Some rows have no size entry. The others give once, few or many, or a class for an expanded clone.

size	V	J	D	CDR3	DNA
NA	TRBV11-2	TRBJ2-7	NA	CASSLADVGEQYF	TGTGCCAGCAGCTTAGCTGACGTGGGAGAGCAGTACTTC
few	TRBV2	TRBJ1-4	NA	CASSPLVNEKLFF	TGTGCCAGCAGTCCCTTGGTTAATGAAAAACTGTTTTTT
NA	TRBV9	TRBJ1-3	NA	CASSGSSGNTIYF	TGTGCCAGCAGCGGGAGTTCAGGAAACACCATATATTTT
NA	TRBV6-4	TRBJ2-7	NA	CASSDSKLLQYF	TGTGCCAGCAGTGACTCGAAACTCTTACAGTACTTC
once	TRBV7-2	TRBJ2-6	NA	CASSPEASNVLTF	TGTGCCAGCAGCCCCGAGGCCTCCAACGTCCTGACTTTC
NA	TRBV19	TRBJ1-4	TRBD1	CASSTGTGRLTNEKLFF	TGTGCCAGTAGCACCGGGACAGGGCGTCTAACTAATGAAAAACTGTTTTTT
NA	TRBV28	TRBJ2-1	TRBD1	CASSLLGQVHNEQFF	TGTGCCAGCAGTTTATTGGGACAGGTCCATAATGAGCAGTTCTTC
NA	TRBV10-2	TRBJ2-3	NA	CASSRDGAEFDTQYF	TGCGCCAGCAGTCGGGACGGCGCAGAGTTTGATACGCAGTATTTT
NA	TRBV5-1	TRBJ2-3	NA	CASSLRGERTDTQYF	TGCGCCAGCAGCTTGAGGGGGGAACGCACAGATACGCAGTATTTT
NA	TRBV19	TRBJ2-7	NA	CASSMGTPTYEQYF	TGTGCCAGTAGTATGGGGACACCGACCTACGAGCAGTACTTC
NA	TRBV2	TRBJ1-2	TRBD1	CASSDRQGWGYTF	TGTGCCAGCAGTGATAGACAGGGCTGGGGCTACACCTTC
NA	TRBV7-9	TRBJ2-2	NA	CASSLAGRDTGELFF	TGTGCCAGCAGCTTGGCGGGAAGGGACACCGGGGAGCTGTTTTTT
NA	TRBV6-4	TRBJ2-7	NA	CASSAVYGF	TGTGCCAGCAGTGCGGTTTACGGCTTC
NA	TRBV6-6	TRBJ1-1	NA	CASSYSGDIGSTEAFF	TGTGCCAGCAGTTACTCGGGGGACATCGGGAGCACTGAAGCTTTCTTT
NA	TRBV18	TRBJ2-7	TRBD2	CASSPRDYGEQYF	TGTGCCAGCTCACCCCGGGACTATGGCGAGCAGTACTTC
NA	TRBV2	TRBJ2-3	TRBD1	CASSDEGAGFTDTQYF	TGTGCCAGCAGTGACGAGGGGGCCGGATTCACAGATACGCAGTATTTT
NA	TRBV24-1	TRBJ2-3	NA	CATSSKEGGTTDTQYF	TGTGCCACCAGCTCCAAGGAGGGGGGGACCACAGATACGCAGTATTTT
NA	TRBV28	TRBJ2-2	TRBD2	CASRGQRGGRQANTGELFF	TGTGCCTCCCGGGGACAGCGGGGGGGCCGACAAGCGAACACCGGGGAGCTGTTTTTT
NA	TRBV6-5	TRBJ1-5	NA	CASKYTQGGRQPQHF	TGTGCCAGCAAATATACCCAGGGAGGAAGGCAGCCCCAGCATTTT
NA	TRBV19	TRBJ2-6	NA	CASTTVGAGANVLTF	TGTGCCAGTACCACCGTGGGGGCTGGGGCCAACGTCCTGACTTTC
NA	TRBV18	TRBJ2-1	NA	CASSRRDGEQFF	TGTGCCAGCTCAAGGCGGGACGGTGAGCAGTTCTTC
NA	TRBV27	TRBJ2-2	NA	CASSLMVRAGELFF	TGTGCCAGCAGTTTAATGGTTAGGGCCGGGGAGCTGTTTTTT
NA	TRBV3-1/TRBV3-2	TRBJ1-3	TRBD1	CASSQRPGGDGNTIYF	TGTGCCAGCAGCCAAAGGCCAGGGGGCGATGGAAACACCATATATTTT
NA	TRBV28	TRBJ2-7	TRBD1	CASSITGTGGDEQYF	TGTGCCAGCAGCATTACCGGGACAGGGGGCGATGAGCAGTACTTC
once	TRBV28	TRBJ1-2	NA	CASSWQSHGYTF	TGTGCCAGCAGTTGGCAGTCCCATGGCTACACCTTC
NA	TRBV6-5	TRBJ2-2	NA	CASRLYTGELFF	TGTGCCAGCAGACTTTACACCGGGGAGCTGTTTTTT
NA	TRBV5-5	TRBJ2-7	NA	CASSLRRGSYEQYF	TGTGCCAGCAGCTTGCGGAGGGGAAGCTACGAGCAGTACTTC
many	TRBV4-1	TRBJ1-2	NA	CASSLESNYGYTF	TGCGCCAGCAGCCTCGAGAGTAACTATGGCTACACCTTC
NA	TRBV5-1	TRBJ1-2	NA	CASSLGRAGYGYTF	TGCGCCAGCAGCTTAGGCAGGGCGGGCTATGGCTACACCTTC
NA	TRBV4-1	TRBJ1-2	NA	CASSQVVRNYGYTF	TGCGCCAGCAGCCAAGTGGTCAGGAACTATGGCTACACCTTC
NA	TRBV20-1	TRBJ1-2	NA	CSASSQGNYGYTF	TGCAGTGCTAGTAGTCAGGGTAACTATGGCTACACCTTC
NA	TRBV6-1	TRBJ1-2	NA	CASSEAAGEGYTF	TGTGCCAGCAGTGAAGCGGCAGGGGAAGGCTACACCTTC
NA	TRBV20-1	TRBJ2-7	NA	CSAVRDYEQYF	TGCAGTGCGGTCCGGGACTACGAGCAGTACTTC
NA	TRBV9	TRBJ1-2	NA	CASSAGINAWGYTF	TGTGCCAGCAGCGCAGGCATCAATGCTTGGGGCTACACCTTC
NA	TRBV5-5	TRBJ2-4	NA	CASSSGSSQNIQYF	TGTGCCAGCAGCTCCGGGAGCAGTCAAAACATTCAGTACTTC
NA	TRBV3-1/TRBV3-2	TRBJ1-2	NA	CASSQARGYTF	TGTGCCAGCAGCCAAGCACGAGGCTACACCTTC
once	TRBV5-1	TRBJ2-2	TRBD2	CASSAWTSGDTGELFF	TGCGCCAGCAGCGCCTGGACTAGCGGGGACACCGGGGAGCTGTTTTTT
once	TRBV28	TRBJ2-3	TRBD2	CASSLTSGGRDTQYF	TGTGCCAGCAGTTTGACTAGCGGGGGACGAGATACGCAGTATTTT
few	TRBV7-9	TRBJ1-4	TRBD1	CASSAYRGGEEKLFF	TGTGCCAGCAGCGCCTACAGGGGAGGAGAGGAAAAACTGTTTTTT
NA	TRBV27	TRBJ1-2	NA	CASSLVWDGSYGYTF	TGTGCCAGCAGTTTAGTGTGGGACGGGAGCTATGGCTACACCTTC
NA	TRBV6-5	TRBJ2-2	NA	CASSYDNPNIGELFF	TGTGCCAGCAGTTACGATAACCCAAATATCGGGGAGCTGTTTTTT
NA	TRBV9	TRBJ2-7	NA	CASSRSTGEGEQYF	TGTGCCAGCAGCCGATCCACAGGGGAGGGGGAGCAGTACTTC
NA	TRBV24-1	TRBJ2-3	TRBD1	CASGGTGGSDTQYF	TGTGCCTCCGGGGGGACAGGGGGCTCAGATACGCAGTATTTT
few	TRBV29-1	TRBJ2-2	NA	CSVEDRWTSTGELFF	TGCAGCGTTGAAGACAGGTGGACTTCCACCGGGGAGCTGTTTTTT
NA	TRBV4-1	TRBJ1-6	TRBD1	CASSRLGTGLISPLHF	TGCGCCAGCAGCCGCTTAGGGACAGGGCTGATTTCACCCCTCCACTTT
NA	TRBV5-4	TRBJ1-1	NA	CASRPNTVNTEAFF	TGTGCCAGCAGACCGAATACAGTGAACACTGAAGCTTTCTTT
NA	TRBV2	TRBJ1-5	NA	CASSERGAYSNQPQHF	TGTGCCAGCAGTGAACGGGGGGCATATAGCAATCAGCCCCAGCATTTT
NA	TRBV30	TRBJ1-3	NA	CAWSVGGPGNTIYF	TGTGCCTGGAGTGTAGGAGGCCCTGGAAACACCATATATTTT
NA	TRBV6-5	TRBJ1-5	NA	CASSSLPRSDQPQHF	TGTGCCAGCAGTTCCCTCCCCCGCTCAGATCAGCCCCAGCATTTT
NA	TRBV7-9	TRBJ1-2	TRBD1	CASSLWDRETGGYTF	TGTGCCAGCAGCTTATGGGACAGGGAAACGGGCGGCTACACCTTC